This T cell receptor beta chain stems from a study of blood T cell repertoires in COVID-19. Study-level background: Samples taken during acute and convalescent COVID-19 were collected in the United States, Italy and Spain. In each case, the material was cDNA or gDNA derived from T cells, B-cell-depleted T cells, or PBMCs.

The assay was immunoSEQ multiplex PCR, and TCRdb's table has in-frame clones only and misses some. This table has 270,000 or so clones, less than 85% appearing once. The sequencing input was peripheral blood. The source is a woman aged 18-29 years with acute or convalescent COVID-19.

The CDR3 nucleotides are TGCGCCAGCAGCTTGGGTGGGAGCCCAGAGACCCAGTACTTC. Amino acid sequence: CASSLGGSPETQYF. The V gene is TRBV5-1, the J gene TRBJ2-5; D is possibly TRBD2 (5 bases). Trimming removed 0 bases from V and 4 bases from J, with 10 bases in between. The CDR3 consists of 14 residues. Germline V gene lookup returns CDR1 SGHRS and CDR2 YFSETQ. Full variable domain (outside the CDR3, taken from reference TRBV5-1 and TRBJ2-5): KAGVTQTPRYLIKTRGQQVTLSCSPISGHRSVSWYQQTPGQGLQFLFEYFSETQRNKGNFPGRFSGRQFSNSRSEMNVSTLELGDSALYLCASSLGGSPETQYFGPGTRLLVL.